Shown below are 14 T cell receptor beta chains from a single sample sequenced in a study of PD-1 blockade in classical Hodgkin lymphoma. The repertoire was sequenced with immunoSEQ multiplex PCR; TCRdb's copy has only in-frame clones and lacks some. Of some 150,000 clones in the sample, under 85% were seen once. There was relapse after autologous stem cell transplantation in every patient, and there was variation in brentuximab vedotin exposure. This sample comprised peripheral blood mononuclear cells (PBMCs), obtained before the second cycle of nivolumab. These receptors were collected from a human donor with classical Hodgkin lymphoma.

The chain recombines TRBV11-3 with TRBJ2-1, with no clear D. CDR1 SGHNT and CDR2 YENEEA come from the germline V gene. The V gene lost 3 bases and the J gene lost 0 bases, with 9 bases spanning the gap. The CDR3 extends over 15 amino acids. As DNA, the CDR3 is TGTGCCAGCAGCTTCGACATGAGCTCCTACAATGAGCAGTTCTTC. It yields the protein CASSFDMSSYNEQFF.

This clone came up a few times. This sequence joins TRBV19 and TRBJ2-6; D is uncertain. CDR1 is LNHDA, CDR2 SQIVND, per germline (reference sequence). The CDR3 spans 15 residues. The V end was cut by 4 bases, the J end by 3 bases, with 10 bases between. The CDR3 DNA reads as TGTGCCAGTAGTAGTGGGGTGGTTGGGGCCAACGTCCTGACTTTC. Translated, it gives CASSSGVVGANVLTF. Drawing the rest from reference TRBV19 and TRBJ2-6, the complete variable domain is DGGITQSPKYLFRKEGQNVTLSCEQNLNHDAMYWYRQDPGQGLRLIYYSQIVNDFQKGDIAEGYSVSREKKESFPLTVTSAQKNPTAFYLCASSSGVVGANVLTFGAGSRLTVL.

In its sample, this clone was seen a few times. The CDR3 spells CASSLMRGTQETQYF. In nucleotides, the CDR3 is TGTGCCAGCAGTTTAATGCGGGGGACCCAAGAGACCCAGTACTTC. The rearrangement uses TRBV6-5 and TRBJ2-5, with 7 bases matching TRBD2. This CDR3 is built from 15 residues. Germline V gene data show CDR1 as MNHEY and CDR2 as SVGAGI. The V gene end was trimmed by 4 bases and the J gene end by 1 base; junction bases not matched to a gene: 6.

This clone was seen only a few times. The chain combines TRBV4-3 with TRBJ2-7, with TRBD2 identical over 8 bases. The germline V gene encodes CDR1 LGHNA and CDR2 YSLEER. The CDR3 length is 15 residues. V lost 1 base to trimming and J lost 3 bases; unmatched junction nucleotides: 5. In nucleotides, the CDR3 is TGCGCCAGCAGCCAAGTAATAGCGGGATACTACGAGCAGTACTTC. Translation: CASSQVIAGYYEQYF.

This clone was seen only a few times. The chain employs TRBV10-3 and TRBJ1-1; no definite D call. Trimming removed 0 bases at V and 1 base at J, with 9 bases between. CDR3 size: 15 residues. The germline V gene has CDR1 ENHRY and CDR2 SYGVKD. CDR3 protein: CAISESMAGNTEAFF. In DNA form, the CDR3 reads TGTGCCATCAGTGAGTCGATGGCAGGGAACACTGAAGCTTTCTTT.

V usage is TRBV7-2 and J usage is TRBJ2-7, with TRBD1 matching 7 bases. This CDR3 region has 14 residues. Germline values: CDR1 SGHTA, CDR2 FQGNSA. J gave up 5 bases and V 5 bases, and 9 bases lay outside the gene matches. DNA for the CDR3: TGTGCCAGCAGCCTATATGGACAGGACAACGAGCAGTACTTC. It translates to CASSLYGQDNEQYF.

In this sample, this clone turned up a few times. The DNA for the CDR3 is TGTGCCAGCAGTTATGGAGTGGGCTATGGCTACACCTTC. Translation gives CASSYGVGYGYTF. The V and J genes are TRBV6-4 and TRBJ1-2; D not certain. The V gene lost 5 bases and the J gene lost 4 bases, with 11 bases spanning the gap. Germline V CDR1 and CDR2: MRHNA, SNTAGT. CDR3 length: 13 residues.

The chain joins TRBV20-1 to TRBJ2-7; D could derive from TRBD1 or TRBD2 (6 bases each). Germline CDR1 reads DFQATT; CDR2 reads SNEGSKA (reference sequence). This CDR3 comprises 11 residues. Trimming removed 6 bases at V and 4 bases at J, with 10 bases between. The CDR3: CSAQGGYEQYF. CDR3 sequence (DNA): TGCAGTGCACAAGGGGGGTACGAGCAGTACTTC.

The CDR3 reads CASSAQGSSYNEQFF. As DNA, the CDR3 is TGCGCCAGCAGCGCCCAGGGGAGCTCCTACAATGAGCAGTTCTTC. This chain connects TRBV5-1 to TRBJ2-1; D perhaps matches TRBD1 (6 bases). The CDR3 totals 15 residues. V was clipped by 4 bases and J by 0 bases, with 11 bases between them. Germline CDR1 reads SGHRS; CDR2 reads YFSETQ.

The V and J genes are TRBV30 and TRBJ2-2; 11 bases agree with TRBD2. With V trimmed by 3 bases and J by 5 bases, 5 bases remained unmatched. There are 15 residues in the CDR3. The V gene's germline CDR1 is GTSNPN and CDR2 SVGIG (reference sequence). The CDR3 sequence: CAWSGTSGATGELFF. CDR3 DNA: TGTGCCTGGAGCGGGACTAGCGGAGCTACCGGGGAGCTGTTTTTT.

The genes are TRBV7-9 and TRBJ1-2, with 7 bases identical to TRBD1. With 4 bases clipped from V and 6 bases from J, the junction kept 11 bases outside the gene matches. Germline V gene data show CDR1 as SEHNR and CDR2 as FQNEAQ (reference sequence). The CDR3 consists of 15 residues. The CDR3 DNA sequence: TGTGCCAGCAGCTGGATTGGACAGGTCAGCAATGGCTACACCTTC. Protein: CASSWIGQVSNGYTF.

The chain joins TRBV10-3 to TRBJ2-7; D unresolved. The germline V gene encodes CDR1 ENHRY and CDR2 SYGVKD. V was clipped by 3 bases and J by 0 bases, with 9 bases between them. The CDR3 spans 14 residues. CDR3 residues: CAISDPNSSYEQYF. In DNA form, the CDR3 reads TGTGCCATCAGTGACCCGAATAGCTCCTACGAGCAGTACTTC.

This clone turned up a few times. V gene TRBV7-3 combines with J gene TRBJ2-7; 15 bases are shared with TRBD2. This CDR3 contains 20 residues. Germline values: CDR1 SGHTA, CDR2 FQGTGA. V lost 1 base, J lost 1 base, and 11 bases stayed unmatched. For the CDR3, the DNA is TGTGCCAGCAGCTTAAAGGTTAAGGGACTAGCGGGGGGCTTTTCCTACGAGCAGTACTTC. Its protein is CASSLKVKGLAGGFSYEQYF.

The chain recombines TRBV6-5 with TRBJ2-1, with D tentatively TRBD2 (7 bases). V dropped 11 bases and J dropped 8 bases, with 19 bases sitting between them. CDR1 and CDR2 (germline): MNHEY, SVGAGI. The CDR3 runs to 13 residues. CDR3 bases: TGTGCCTGTCAAGACGGGGGGCCCTATGAGCAGTTCTTC. Translated, it gives CACQDGGPYEQFF.